This T cell receptor (beta chain) was sequenced during a study of CD8+ T cells in alopecia areata. On the study more broadly: Scalp area affected, as a percentage, set the severity score of treated patients.

Described treatment: oral pan-JAK inhibitor, 5-10 mg twice daily. Lesional scalp punch biopsies and peripheral blood came from alopecia areata patients. V lost 7 bases and J 7 bases, leaving 14 bases between the germline ends. CDR1 and CDR2 (germline): MNHEY, SVGAGI. There are 14 residues in the CDR3. Reverse transcription of extracted RNA yielded cDNA, which provided the sequencing template. This table comes from immunoSEQ multiplex PCR, and its TCRdb copy is limited to in-frame clones, with some not included. The sample has 150,000 to 200,000 clones, 60% seen once; the top ten hold around 0.92%. This clone has only a few counts.

The material was CD4+ T cells sorted from blood, obtained at week 24, from a patient treated with tofacitinib. The TCR was taken from a human donor with alopecia areata. The V call is TRBV6-5, the J call TRBJ1-6; D remains unclear. The DNA of the CDR3 is TGTGCCAGCAAGGCGGCAACGTGGAATTCACCCCTCCACTTT. Residues: CASKAATWNSPLHF.